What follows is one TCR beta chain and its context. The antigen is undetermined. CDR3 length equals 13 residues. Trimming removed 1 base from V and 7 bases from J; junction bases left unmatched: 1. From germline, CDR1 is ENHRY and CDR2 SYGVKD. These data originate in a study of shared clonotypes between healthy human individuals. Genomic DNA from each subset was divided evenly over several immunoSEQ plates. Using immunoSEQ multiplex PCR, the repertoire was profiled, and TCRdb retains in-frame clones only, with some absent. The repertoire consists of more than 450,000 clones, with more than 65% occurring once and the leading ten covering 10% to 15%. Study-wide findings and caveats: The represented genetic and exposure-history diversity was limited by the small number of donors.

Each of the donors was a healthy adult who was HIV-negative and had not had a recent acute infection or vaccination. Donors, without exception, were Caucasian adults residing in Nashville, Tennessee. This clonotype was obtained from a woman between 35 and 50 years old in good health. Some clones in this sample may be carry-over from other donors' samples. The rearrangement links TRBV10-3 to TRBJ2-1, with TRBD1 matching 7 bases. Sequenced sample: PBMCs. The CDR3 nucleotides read TGTGCCATCAGTGAGTTACAGGGGAATGAGCAGTTCTTC. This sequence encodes CAISELQGNEQFF.